This T cell receptor beta chain was observed in a study of T cell changes during pregnancy in multiple sclerosis. Only in-frame clones appear in the TCRdb table, and some are missing; sequencing was by immunoSEQ multiplex PCR. Among roughly 72,000 clones listed, around 94% were seen once. Trimming shortened V by 3 bases and J by 0 bases, and 9 bases separated the two germline ends. There are 14 residues in the CDR3. Germline-derived CDR1 and CDR2 are LNHDA and SQIVND (reference sequence). This receptor was identified in a female donor with multiple sclerosis, enrolled in a pregnancy study. This specimen was CD4+ T cells from peripheral blood mononuclear cells, taken after pregnancy. This rearrangement joins TRBV19 to TRBJ2-7; the D is unclear. This CDR3 is CASSIGPNSYEQYF. The CDR3 DNA is TGTGCCAGTAGTATTGGCCCAAACTCCTACGAGCAGTACTTC.